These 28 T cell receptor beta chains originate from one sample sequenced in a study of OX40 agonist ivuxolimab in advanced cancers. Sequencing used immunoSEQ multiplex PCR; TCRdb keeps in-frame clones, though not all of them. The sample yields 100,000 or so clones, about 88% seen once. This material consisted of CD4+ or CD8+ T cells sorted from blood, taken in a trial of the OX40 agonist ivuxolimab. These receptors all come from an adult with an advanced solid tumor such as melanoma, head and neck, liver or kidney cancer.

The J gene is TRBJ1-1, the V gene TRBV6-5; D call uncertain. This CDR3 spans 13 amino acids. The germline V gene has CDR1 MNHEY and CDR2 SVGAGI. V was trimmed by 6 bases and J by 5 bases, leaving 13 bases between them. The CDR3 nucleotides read TGTGCCAGCAGCTGGCCCGGGAAGACTGAAGCTTTCTTT. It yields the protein CASSWPGKTEAFF.

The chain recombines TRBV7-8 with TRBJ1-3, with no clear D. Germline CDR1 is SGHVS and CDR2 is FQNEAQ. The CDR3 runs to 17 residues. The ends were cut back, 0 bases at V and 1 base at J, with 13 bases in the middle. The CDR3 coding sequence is TGTGCCAGCAGCTTAGCTGGATCAGTTACATCTGGAAACACCATATATTTT. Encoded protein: CASSLAGSVTSGNTIYF.

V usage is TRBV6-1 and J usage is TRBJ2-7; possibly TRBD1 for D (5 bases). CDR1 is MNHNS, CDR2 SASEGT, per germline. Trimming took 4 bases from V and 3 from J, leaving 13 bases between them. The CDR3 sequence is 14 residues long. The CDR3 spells CASSGRGIGYEQYF. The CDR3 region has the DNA TGTGCCAGCAGTGGAAGGGGAATAGGCTACGAGCAGTACTTC.

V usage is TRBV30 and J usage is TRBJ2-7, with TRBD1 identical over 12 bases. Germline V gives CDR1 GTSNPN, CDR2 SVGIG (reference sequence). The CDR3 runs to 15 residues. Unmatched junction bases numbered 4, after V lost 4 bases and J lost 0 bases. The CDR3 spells CAWTPGQGASYEQYF. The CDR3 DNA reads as TGTGCCTGGACCCCGGGACAGGGGGCCTCCTACGAGCAGTACTTC.

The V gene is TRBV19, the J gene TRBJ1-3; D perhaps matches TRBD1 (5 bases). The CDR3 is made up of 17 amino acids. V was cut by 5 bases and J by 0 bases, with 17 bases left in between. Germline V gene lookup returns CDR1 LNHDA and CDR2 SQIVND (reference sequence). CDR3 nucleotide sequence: TGTGCCAGTAGTCGCCGGGACGGCGGGGGCTCTGGAAACACCATATATTTT. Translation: CASSRRDGGGSGNTIYF.

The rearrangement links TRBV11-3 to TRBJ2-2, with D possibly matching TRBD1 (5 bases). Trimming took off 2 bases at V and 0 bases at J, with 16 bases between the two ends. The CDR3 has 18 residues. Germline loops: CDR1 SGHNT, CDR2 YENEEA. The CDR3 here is CASSLNPQGWANTGELFF. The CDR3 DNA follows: TGTGCCAGCAGCTTAAACCCTCAGGGTTGGGCGAACACCGGGGAGCTGTTTTTT.

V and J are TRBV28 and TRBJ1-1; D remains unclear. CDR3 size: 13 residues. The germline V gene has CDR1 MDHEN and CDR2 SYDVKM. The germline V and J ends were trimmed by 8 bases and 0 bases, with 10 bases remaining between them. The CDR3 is CASLRPLNTEAFF. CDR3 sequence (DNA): TGTGCCAGCCTTAGACCGTTGAACACTGAAGCTTTCTTT.

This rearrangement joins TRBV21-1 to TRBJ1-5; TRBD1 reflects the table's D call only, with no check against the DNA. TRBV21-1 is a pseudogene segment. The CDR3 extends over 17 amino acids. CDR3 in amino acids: CARFITSTGVTDQPQHF. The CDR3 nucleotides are TGTGCCAGGTTTATCACATCTACAGGGGTAACGGATCAGCCCCAGCATTTT.

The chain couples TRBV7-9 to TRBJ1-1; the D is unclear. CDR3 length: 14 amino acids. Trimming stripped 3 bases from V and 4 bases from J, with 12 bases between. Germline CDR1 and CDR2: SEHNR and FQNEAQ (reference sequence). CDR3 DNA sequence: TGTGCCAGCAGCTTTAAAGATAGTAGCACTGAAGCTTTCTTT. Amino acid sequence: CASSFKDSSTEAFF.

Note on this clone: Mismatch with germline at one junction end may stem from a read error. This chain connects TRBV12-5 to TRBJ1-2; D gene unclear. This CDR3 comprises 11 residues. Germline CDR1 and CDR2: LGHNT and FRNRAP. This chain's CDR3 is CASGLAQARSF. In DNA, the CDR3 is TGTGCTAGTGGTTTGGCCCAAGCAAGGAGCTTC.

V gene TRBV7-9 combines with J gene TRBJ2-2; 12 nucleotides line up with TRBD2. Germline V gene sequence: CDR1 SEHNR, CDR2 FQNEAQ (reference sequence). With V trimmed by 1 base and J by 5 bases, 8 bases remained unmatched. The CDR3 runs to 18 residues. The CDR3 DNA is TGTGCCAGCAGCTTAGGCCTAGCGGGGGGGCCTGAAACCGGGGAGCTGTTTTTT. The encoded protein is CASSLGLAGGPETGELFF.

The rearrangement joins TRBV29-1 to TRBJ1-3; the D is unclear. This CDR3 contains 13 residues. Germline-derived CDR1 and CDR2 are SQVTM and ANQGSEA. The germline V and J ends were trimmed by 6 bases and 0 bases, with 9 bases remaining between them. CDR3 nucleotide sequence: TGCAGCGTACGGGTAGTCTCTGGAAACACCATATATTTT. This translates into CSVRVVSGNTIYF.

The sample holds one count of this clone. The DNA of the CDR3 is TGTGCCAGCACCCCCCTTGGGGGGCTCGGCGAGACCCAGTACTTC. It specifies CASTPLGGLGETQYF. The chain uses TRBV6-6 and TRBJ2-5; D is tentatively TRBD1 or TRBD2 (6 bases each). The CDR3 length is 15 residues. Trimming cost V 7 bases and J 5 bases, with 20 bases left between them. Germline loops: CDR1 MNHNY, CDR2 SVGAGI (reference sequence).

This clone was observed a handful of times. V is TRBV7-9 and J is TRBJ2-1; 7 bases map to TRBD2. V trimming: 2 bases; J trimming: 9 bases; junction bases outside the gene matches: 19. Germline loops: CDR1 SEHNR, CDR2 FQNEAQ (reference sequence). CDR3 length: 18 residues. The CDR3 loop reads CASSLNAPPSGGGFEQFF. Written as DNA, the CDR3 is TGTGCCAGCAGCTTAAATGCCCCTCCTAGCGGAGGCGGGTTTGAGCAGTTCTTC.

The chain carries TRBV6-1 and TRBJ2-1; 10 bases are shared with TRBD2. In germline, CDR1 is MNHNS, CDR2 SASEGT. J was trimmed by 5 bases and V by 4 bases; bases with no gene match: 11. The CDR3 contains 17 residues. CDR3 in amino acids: CASSAPHTSGKNNEQFF. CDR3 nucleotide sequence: TGTGCCAGCAGTGCGCCTCATACTAGCGGGAAGAACAATGAGCAGTTCTTC.

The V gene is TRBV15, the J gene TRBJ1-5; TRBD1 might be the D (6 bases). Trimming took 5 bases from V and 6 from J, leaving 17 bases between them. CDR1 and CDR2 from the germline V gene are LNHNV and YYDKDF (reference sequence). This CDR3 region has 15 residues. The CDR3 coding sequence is TGTGCCACCAGCCTATCTACAGGGCTGGGTCAGCCCCAGCATTTT. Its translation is CATSLSTGLGQPQHF. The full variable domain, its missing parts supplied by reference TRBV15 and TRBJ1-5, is DAMVIQNPRYQVTQFGKPVTLSCSQTLNHNVMYWYQQKSSQAPKLLFHYYDKDFNNEADTPDNFQSRRPNTSFCFLDIRSPGLGDTAMYLCATSLSTGLGQPQHFGDGTRLSIL.

The CDR3 DNA is TGTGCCAGCAGTTCCCGACTGGCAGATACGCAGTATTTT. This codes for CASSSRLADTQYF. The V call is TRBV27, the J call TRBJ2-3; D unresolved. This CDR3 has 13 residues. V lost 4 bases and J lost 4, with 9 bases in between. Per the germline V gene, CDR1 is MNHEY and CDR2 is SMNVEV (reference sequence).

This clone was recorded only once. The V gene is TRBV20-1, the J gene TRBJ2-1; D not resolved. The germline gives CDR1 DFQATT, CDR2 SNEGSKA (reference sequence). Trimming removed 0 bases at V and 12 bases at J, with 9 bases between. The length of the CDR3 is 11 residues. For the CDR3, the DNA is TGCAGTGCTAGAGATACCCCTGGGCAGTTCTTC. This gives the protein CSARDTPGQFF.

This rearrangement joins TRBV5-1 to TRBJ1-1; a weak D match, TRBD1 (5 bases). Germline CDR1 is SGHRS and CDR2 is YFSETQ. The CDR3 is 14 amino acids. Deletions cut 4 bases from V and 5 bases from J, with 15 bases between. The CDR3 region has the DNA TGCGCCAGCAGCCGTGACAGCCGATCAACTGAAGCTTTCTTT. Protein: CASSRDSRSTEAFF.

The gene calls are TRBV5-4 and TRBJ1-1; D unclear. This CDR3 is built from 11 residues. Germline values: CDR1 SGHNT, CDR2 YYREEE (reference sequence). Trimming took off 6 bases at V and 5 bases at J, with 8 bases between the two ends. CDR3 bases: TGTGCCAGCACCCGGGGAACTGAAGCTTTCTTT. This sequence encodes CASTRGTEAFF.

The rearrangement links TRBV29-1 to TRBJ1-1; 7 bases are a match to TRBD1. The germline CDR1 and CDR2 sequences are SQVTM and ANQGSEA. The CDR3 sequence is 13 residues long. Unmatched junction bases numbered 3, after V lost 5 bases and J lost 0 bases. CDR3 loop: CSVSTGVNTEAFF. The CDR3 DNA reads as TGCAGCGTTTCTACAGGGGTGAACACTGAAGCTTTCTTT.

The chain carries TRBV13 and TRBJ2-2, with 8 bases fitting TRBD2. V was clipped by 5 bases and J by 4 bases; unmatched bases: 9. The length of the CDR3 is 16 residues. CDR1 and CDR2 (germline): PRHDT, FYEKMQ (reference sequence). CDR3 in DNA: TGTGCCAGCAGCACCGGAGCGGGAGTTAGCACCGGGGAGCTGTTTTTT. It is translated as CASSTGAGVSTGELFF.

CDR3 residues: CASSPRRGPYEQYF. DNA of the CDR3: TGTGCCAGTAGTCCGCGCAGGGGGCCCTACGAGCAGTACTTC. The V gene is TRBV19, the J gene TRBJ2-7; 8 nucleotides align to TRBD1. V trimming: 5 bases; J trimming: 2 bases; junction bases outside the gene matches: 5. This CDR3 region has 14 residues. The germline V gene has CDR1 LNHDA and CDR2 SQIVND (reference sequence).

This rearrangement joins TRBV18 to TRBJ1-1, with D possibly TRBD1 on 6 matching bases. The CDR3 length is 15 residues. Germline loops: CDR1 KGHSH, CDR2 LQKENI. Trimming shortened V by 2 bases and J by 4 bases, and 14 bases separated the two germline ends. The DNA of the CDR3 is TGTGCCAGCTCACCAAAGGGACATGGCGGCACTGAAGCTTTCTTT. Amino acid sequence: CASSPKGHGGTEAFF.

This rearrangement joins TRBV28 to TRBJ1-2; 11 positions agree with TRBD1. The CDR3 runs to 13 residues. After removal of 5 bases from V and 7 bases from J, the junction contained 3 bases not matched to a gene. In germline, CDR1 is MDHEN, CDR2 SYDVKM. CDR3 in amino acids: CASSTGTGGGYTF. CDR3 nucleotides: TGTGCCAGCAGTACCGGGACAGGGGGTGGCTACACCTTC.

CDR3 in DNA: TGTGCCACCAGCAGGGCGAAATTCGTCCAGGGATACGGAAACACCATATATTTT. Protein sequence: CATSRAKFVQGYGNTIYF. The V gene is TRBV15, the J gene TRBJ1-3; the D gene is possibly TRBD1 (5 bases). CDR1 is LNHNV and CDR2 is YYDKDF in the germline V gene (reference sequence). V was shortened by 3 bases and J by 4 bases, with 22 bases between the two germline ends. The CDR3 is 18 residues long. The full variable domain, in which reference TRBV15 and TRBJ1-3 provide the parts outside the CDR3, is DAMVIQNPRYQVTQFGKPVTLSCSQTLNHNVMYWYQQKSSQAPKLLFHYYDKDFNNEADTPDNFQSRRPNTSFCFLDIRSPGLGDTAMYLCATSRAKFVQGYGNTIYFGEGSWLTVV.

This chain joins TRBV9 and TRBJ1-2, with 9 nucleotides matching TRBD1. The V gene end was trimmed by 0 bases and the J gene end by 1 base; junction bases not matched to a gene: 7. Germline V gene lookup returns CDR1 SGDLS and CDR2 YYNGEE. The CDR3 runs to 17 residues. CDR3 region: CASSVGDRAMLNYGYTF. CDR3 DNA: TGTGCCAGCAGCGTAGGGGACAGGGCTATGCTTAACTATGGCTACACCTTC. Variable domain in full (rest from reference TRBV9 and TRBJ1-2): DSGVTQTPKHLITATGQRVTLRCSPRSGDLSVYWYQQSLDQGLQFLIQYYNGEERAKGNILERFSAQQFPDLHSELNLSSLELGDSALYFCASSVGDRAMLNYGYTFGSGTRLTVV.

CDR3 sequence reads: CASSEQGEFYGYTF. CDR3 DNA: TGTGCCAGCAGTGAACAGGGGGAATTTTATGGCTACACCTTC. The chain links TRBV2 to TRBJ1-2, with TRBD1 matching 7 bases. The V segment lost 2 bases and the J segment 5 bases; nucleotides outside the gene matches: 5. Per the germline V gene, CDR1 is SNHLY and CDR2 is FYNNEI. This CDR3 comprises 14 residues.